This passage covers 20 T cell receptor beta chains from one sample sequenced in a study of cytomegalovirus exposure and HLA in healthy donors. Primers: 60 Vbeta forward and 13 Jbeta reverse. The table came from immunoSEQ multiplex PCR; TCRdb's copy has only in-frame clones and leaves some out. Here the sample spans approximately 160,000 clones, roughly 84% being singletons. Sample: PBMCs. The receptors here all came from a male donor in good health and CMV-seronegative.

The chain joins TRBV27 to TRBJ1-1; D not certain. The CDR3 runs to 16 residues. Trimming removed 8 bases at V and 3 bases at J, with 22 bases between. Germline V lookup: CDR1 MNHEY, CDR2 SMNVEV (reference sequence). CDR3 amino acids: CASSAVLGSIDTEAFF. The CDR3 nucleotides are TGTGCCAGCTCCGCCGTTCTAGGCTCTATCGACACTGAAGCTTTCTTT.

This clone is a singleton in its sample. This rearrangement joins TRBV9 to TRBJ2-1; 13 bases are shared with TRBD2. The V gene's germline CDR1 is SGDLS and CDR2 YYNGEE. The V and J ends lost 4 bases and 9 bases, in that order; junction bases with no gene match: 10. The CDR3 loop spans 16 amino acids. CDR3: CASSPPGLAGVGEQFF. CDR3 sequence (DNA): TGTGCCAGCAGCCCCCCCGGACTAGCGGGAGTGGGTGAGCAGTTCTTC.

The rearrangement links TRBV5-1 to TRBJ2-2, with D tentatively TRBD1 (6 bases). Trimming left V 4 bases short and J 0 bases short, with 10 bases between. The CDR3 sequence is 15 residues long. The germline V gene encodes CDR1 SGHRS and CDR2 YFSETQ. CDR3: CASSRQETNTGELFF. CDR3 DNA: TGCGCCAGCAGCCGACAGGAGACGAACACCGGGGAGCTGTTTTTT.

The chain combines TRBV9 with TRBJ2-3; 10 nucleotides align to TRBD2. With V trimmed by 4 bases and J by 5 bases, 4 bases remained unmatched. Germline CDR1 SGDLS, CDR2 YYNGEE. This CDR3 contains 14 residues. CDR3 DNA: TGTGCCAGCAGCCTAGCGGGGGTGGGAGATACGCAGTATTTT. It codes for CASSLAGVGDTQYF.

The chain recombines TRBV7-2 with TRBJ2-3, with 16 bases lining up with TRBD2. V gave up 4 bases and J gave up 4 bases; unmatched junction bases: 2. Germline V gene data show CDR1 as SGHTA and CDR2 as FQGNSA. The CDR3 runs to 16 residues. CDR3 sequence reads: CASSSGLAGGSDTQYF. The DNA of the CDR3 is TGTGCCAGCAGCTCGGGACTAGCGGGAGGGTCAGATACGCAGTATTTT.

This chain joins TRBV10-3 and TRBJ2-2; TRBD2 matches 7 bases. The ends lost 10 bases at V and 1 base at J; junction bases unmatched: 6. This CDR3 is 14 amino acids long. CDR1 and CDR2 (germline): ENHRY, SYGVKD. The CDR3 here is CANRGVLNTGELFF. In DNA, the CDR3 is TGTGCCAACCGGGGGGTCCTGAACACCGGGGAGCTGTTTTTT.

The gene calls are TRBV7-3 and TRBJ2-7; tentatively, D is TRBD2 (5 bases). Germline CDR1 is SGHTA and CDR2 is FQGTGA. Trimming removed 5 bases at V and 5 bases at J, with 16 bases between. The CDR3 is made up of 14 amino acids. The DNA of the CDR3 is TGTGCCAGCAGCACAAGTCGGGGTCCACACGAGCAGTACTTC. Protein product: CASSTSRGPHEQYF.

This chain joins TRBV19 and TRBJ2-7, with a weak D call TRBD2 (5 bases). V was clipped by 1 base and J by 4 bases, with 14 bases between them. CDR3 length equals 15 residues. Germline CDR1 is LNHDA and CDR2 is SQIVND (reference sequence). DNA of the CDR3: TGTGCCAGTAGTATAGTCGACGGAGGCGGTTACGAGCAGTACTTC. Encoded protein: CASSIVDGGGYEQYF.

V gene TRBV30 combines with J gene TRBJ1-2; a possible D gene is TRBD1 (6 bases). V was pared by 8 bases and J by 2 bases, with 18 bases between. Germline V gives CDR1 GTSNPN, CDR2 SVGIG (reference sequence). The CDR3 spans 14 residues. The CDR3 sequence is CAGEPGELNYGYTF. CDR3 DNA sequence: TGTGCCGGGGAGCCAGGGGAATTAAACTATGGCTACACCTTC.

This clone appeared once. The chain combines TRBV4-2 with TRBJ1-6; TRBD1 might be the D (5 bases). Trimming took 4 bases from V and 6 from J, leaving 7 bases between them. The CDR3 runs 13 residues. The V gene's germline CDR1 is LGHNA and CDR2 YNFKEQ. CDR3 in DNA: TGTGCCAGCAGCCGGGGCCTTAATTCACCCCTCCACTTT. It encodes CASSRGLNSPLHF.

The chain is built from TRBV6-1 and TRBJ2-3, with 13 bases lining up with TRBD2. CDR3 size: 16 residues. Trimming took 3 bases from V and 10 from J; bases not matched to a gene: 10. In germline, CDR1 is MNHNS, CDR2 SASEGT. For the CDR3, the DNA is TGTGCCAGCAGTGAGGGTTTGGGGACTAGCGGGATCCCGCAGTATTTT. The encoded protein is CASSEGLGTSGIPQYF.

This chain links TRBV5-1 with TRBJ2-3; D may be TRBD2 (5 bases). Germline V gene lookup returns CDR1 SGHRS and CDR2 YFSETQ. V dropped 4 bases and J dropped 3 bases, with 12 bases sitting between them. The CDR3 spans 14 residues. CDR3 sequence reads: CASSPGRTTDTQYF. The CDR3 DNA reads TGCGCCAGCAGCCCCGGACGGACTACAGATACGCAGTATTTT. The full variable domain, its missing parts supplied by reference TRBV5-1 and TRBJ2-3, is KAGVTQTPRYLIKTRGQQVTLSCSPISGHRSVSWYQQTPGQGLQFLFEYFSETQRNKGNFPGRFSGRQFSNSRSEMNVSTLELGDSALYLCASSPGRTTDTQYFGPGTRLTVL.

V is TRBV7-3 and J is TRBJ1-1; D is ambiguous. Germline V gene data show CDR1 as SGHTA and CDR2 as FQGTGA. V was clipped by 5 bases and J by 1 base, with 11 bases between them. The CDR3 is 14 amino acids. The CDR3, as DNA: TGTGCCAGCAGCCCATCAAGCGGGAACACTGAAGCTTTCTTT. It codes for CASSPSSGNTEAFF.

The V gene is TRBV5-4, the J gene TRBJ2-3, with 7 bases aligning to TRBD2. There are 15 residues in the CDR3. Unmatched junction bases numbered 13, after V lost 5 bases and J lost 7 bases. Germline loops: CDR1 SGHNT, CDR2 YYREEE (reference sequence). The CDR3 bases are TGTGCCAGCAGTTACGGACTAGATAGGGATTATACGCAGTATTTT. Its protein is CASSYGLDRDYTQYF.

The chain has TRBV6-7 and TRBJ1-5; 8 bases map to TRBD1. TRBV6-7 is designated an ORF whose function remains uncertain. After removal of 2 bases from V and 2 bases from J, the junction contained 20 bases not matched to a gene. CDR3 length equals 21 residues. The CDR3: CASSYPKAGQGKDEGNQPQHF. The CDR3 nucleotides are TGTGCCAGCAGTTACCCTAAAGCCGGACAGGGTAAAGATGAAGGCAATCAGCCCCAGCATTTT.

In this sample, this clone turned up a few times. The chain recombines TRBV5-6 with TRBJ2-1, with 7 bases aligning to TRBD2. The V and J ends lost 4 bases and 11 bases, in that order; junction bases with no gene match: 27. The CDR3 contains 19 residues. Germline V lookup: CDR1 SGHDT, CDR2 YYEEEE. The CDR3 here is CASSTFRVFSTMGTTQQFF. Written as DNA, the CDR3 is TGTGCCAGCAGCACGTTCAGGGTTTTCTCTACAATGGGGACTACCCAGCAGTTCTTC.

The chain has TRBV30 and TRBJ1-5; D remains unclear. There are 16 residues in the CDR3. CDR1 and CDR2 from the germline V gene are GTSNPN and SVGIG (reference sequence). The V end was cut by 0 bases, the J end by 1 base, with 13 bases between. The CDR3 sequence is CAWSVGSPGSNQPQHF. DNA of the CDR3: TGTGCCTGGAGTGTGGGGAGCCCCGGCAGCAATCAGCCCCAGCATTTT.

The CDR3 nucleotides are TGTGCCAGCAGCTTGCCTGACAGGGATGACAATGAGCAGTTCTTC. This codes for CASSLPDRDDNEQFF. This chain uses TRBV5-6 with TRBJ2-1; 7 bases are shared with TRBD1. The CDR3 runs 15 residues. V shed 1 base and J 5 bases; nucleotides not matched to a gene: 6. Germline V CDR1 and CDR2: SGHDT, YYEEEE.

The V call is TRBV5-4, the J call TRBJ2-1; 11 nucleotides match TRBD2. In germline, CDR1 is SGHNT, CDR2 YYREEE (reference sequence). V lost 4 bases, J lost 7 bases, and 10 bases stayed unmatched. CDR3 length: 16 residues. The CDR3 DNA is TGTGCCAGCAGCCCCAATCGACTAGCGGGGAGGAATGAGCAGTTCTTC. This translates into CASSPNRLAGRNEQFF. Variable domain in full (rest from reference TRBV5-4 and TRBJ2-1): ETGVTQSPTHLIKTRGQQVTLRCSSQSGHNTVSWYQQALGQGPQFIFQYYREEENGRGNFPPRFSGLQFPNYSSELNVNALELDDSALYLCASSPNRLAGRNEQFFGPGTRLTVL.

The rearrangement joins TRBV7-9 to TRBJ2-3; 10 nucleotides match TRBD2. V was pared by 2 bases and J by 4 bases, with 12 bases of the junction left unmatched. This CDR3 comprises 18 residues. Germline V gene data show CDR1 as SEHNR and CDR2 as FQNEAQ (reference sequence). CDR3 sequence reads: CASSLLAGEPGRSDTQYF. The CDR3 coding sequence is TGTGCCAGCAGCTTACTAGCGGGGGAGCCGGGTCGCTCAGATACGCAGTATTTT.